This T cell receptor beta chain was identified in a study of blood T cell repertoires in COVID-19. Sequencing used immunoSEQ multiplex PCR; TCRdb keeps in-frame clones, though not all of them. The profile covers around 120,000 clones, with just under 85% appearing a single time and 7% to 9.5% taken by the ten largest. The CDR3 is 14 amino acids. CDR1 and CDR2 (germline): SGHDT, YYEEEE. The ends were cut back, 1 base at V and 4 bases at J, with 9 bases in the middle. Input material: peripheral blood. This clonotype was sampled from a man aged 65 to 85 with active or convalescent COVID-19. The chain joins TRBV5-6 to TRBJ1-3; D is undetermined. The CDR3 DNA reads TGTGCCAGCAGCTTGTCCGGTTTAGGAAACACCATATATTTT. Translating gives CASSLSGLGNTIYF.